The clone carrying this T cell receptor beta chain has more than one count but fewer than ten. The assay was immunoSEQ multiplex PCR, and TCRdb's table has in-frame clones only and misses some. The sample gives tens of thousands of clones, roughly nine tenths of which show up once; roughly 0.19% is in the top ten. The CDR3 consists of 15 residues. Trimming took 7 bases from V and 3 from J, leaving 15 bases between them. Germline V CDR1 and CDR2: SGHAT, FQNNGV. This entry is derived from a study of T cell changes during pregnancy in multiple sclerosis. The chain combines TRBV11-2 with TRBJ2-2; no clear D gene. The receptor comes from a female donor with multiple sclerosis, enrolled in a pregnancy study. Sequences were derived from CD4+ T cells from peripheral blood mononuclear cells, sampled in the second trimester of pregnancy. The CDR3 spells CASTQWQADTGELFF. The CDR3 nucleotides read TGTGCCAGCACCCAGTGGCAGGCCGACACCGGGGAGCTGTTTTTT.